The 30 T cell receptor beta chains below all came from one sample that was sequenced in a study of T cells after yellow fever vaccination. TCRdb recomputed calls from the 5' RACE reads with MiXCR, one row per CDR3 protein. The sample carries roughly 310,000 distinct CDR3 sequences, around 3.6% recorded once. The specimen was PBMCs, collected on the day of the yellow fever booster vaccination. These receptors were taken from a man aged 18 to 29 who received the YFV17D yellow fever vaccine.

This clonotype was observed many times. This rearrangement joins TRBV5-6 to TRBJ2-7, with D unclear. The CDR3 totals 12 residues. Trimming cost V 4 bases and J 2 bases, with 7 bases left between them. Looked up from germline, CDR1 is SGHDT and CDR2 is YYEEEE. This CDR3 is CASSRETYEQYF. The CDR3 coding sequence is TGTGCCAGCAGCAGGGAAACCTACGAGCAGTACTTC. Drawing the rest from reference TRBV5-6 and TRBJ2-7, the complete variable domain is DAGVTQSPTHLIKTRGQQVTLRCSPKSGHDTVSWYQQALGQGPQFIFQYYEEEERQRGNFPDRFSGHQFPNYSSELNVNALLLGDSALYLCASSRETYEQYFGPGTRLTVT.

This clonotype came up many times. This sequence joins TRBV18 and TRBJ2-3; a possible D gene is TRBD2 (7 bases). Germline CDR1 and CDR2: KGHSH and LQKENI. This CDR3 has 15 amino acids. Trimming pared 3 bases from V and 5 bases from J, leaving 15 bases between. CDR3 coding DNA: TGTGCCAGCTCACCGGCGGGGGCGGCCCGAGATACGCAGTATTTT. Translating gives CASSPAGAARDTQYF.

This clonotype was recorded a few times. This sequence joins TRBV4-1 and TRBJ2-7, with 7 bases matching TRBD1. Trimming removed 0 bases from V and 0 bases from J; junction bases left unmatched: 5. Germline V CDR1 and CDR2: MGHRA, YSYEKL. The CDR3 contains 16 residues. The CDR3 here is CASSQDSDRYSYEQYF. CDR3 nucleotide sequence: TGCGCCAGCAGCCAAGATTCGGACAGGTACTCCTACGAGCAGTACTTC.

This clonotype was observed a handful of times. The chain combines TRBV7-2 with TRBJ1-6; 11 bases map to TRBD1. The V segment lost 0 bases and the J segment 8 bases; nucleotides outside the gene matches: 3. Germline V gives CDR1 SGHTA, CDR2 FQGNSA. The CDR3 consists of 16 residues. The CDR3 region is CASSLAGTGGYSPLHF. DNA for the CDR3: TGTGCCAGCAGCTTAGCCGGGACAGGGGGTTATTCACCCCTCCACTTT.

The sample holds many counts of this clonotype. The chain carries TRBV20-1 and TRBJ2-1; D may correspond to TRBD1 or TRBD2 (6 bases each). This CDR3 region has 14 residues. The V end lost 0 bases, the J end lost 9 bases, and 15 bases lay between the germline ends. CDR1 and CDR2 (germline): DFQATT, SNEGSKA (reference sequence). The CDR3, as DNA: TGCAGTGCTAGAGAAGTAACGGGGGCCGGTGAGCAGTTCTTC. Translated: CSAREVTGAGEQFF.

The chain carries TRBV12-3 or TRBV12-4 and TRBJ2-6; D is ambiguous. The length of the CDR3 is 13 residues. Trimming took off 11 bases at V and 0 bases at J, with 8 bases between the two ends. CDR3 sequence reads: CAGRYSGANVLTF. The CDR3, as DNA: TGTGCCGGCCGTTACTCTGGGGCCAACGTCCTGACTTTC.

This clonotype was recorded a few times. V and J are TRBV4-1 and TRBJ2-1; D ambiguous. V gave up 4 bases and J gave up 8 bases, with 18 bases separating them. Germline CDR1 is MGHRA and CDR2 is YSYEKL. This CDR3 is 15 amino acids long. The CDR3 protein is CASSRRTTYNDEQFF. The CDR3 DNA reads as TGCGCCAGCAGCCGCAGGACCACATACAATGATGAGCAGTTCTTC.

This clonotype appeared many times. The genes are TRBV29-1 and TRBJ2-7; unclear D gene. Trimming cost V 7 bases and J 6 bases, with 19 bases left between them. From germline, CDR1 is SQVTM and CDR2 ANQGSEA. The CDR3 is 13 amino acids. The CDR3 spells CSAGRQESTEQYF. CDR3 nucleotides: TGCAGCGCTGGGCGACAAGAGTCAACCGAGCAGTACTTC.

This clonotype was recorded a few times. The rearrangement joins TRBV12-3 or TRBV12-4 to TRBJ1-2, with 8 bases that match TRBD1. CDR3 size: 17 residues. The V segment lost 6 bases and the J segment 0 bases; nucleotides outside the gene matches: 12. As DNA, the CDR3 is TGTGCCAGCAGATCCTCGACAGACAGGGGAGCTAACTATGGCTACACCTTC. It yields the protein CASRSSTDRGANYGYTF.

This clonotype occurred a few times. V and J are TRBV4-1 and TRBJ1-1; TRBD1 might be the D (5 bases). Trimming took off 0 bases at V and 11 bases at J, with 19 bases between the two ends. In germline, CDR1 is MGHRA, CDR2 YSYEKL. The CDR3 has 15 residues. CDR3 residues: CASSQETVAGGVAFF. CDR3 in DNA: TGCGCCAGCAGCCAAGAAACGGTTGCGGGGGGGGTTGCTTTCTTT.

In its sample, this clonotype was seen many times. The V call is TRBV3-1, the J call TRBJ2-7, with 9 bases fitting TRBD1. The CDR3 contains 15 residues. V shed 3 bases and J 6 bases; nucleotides not matched to a gene: 9. Germline-derived CDR1 and CDR2 are LGHDT and YNNKEL (reference sequence). The CDR3 DNA is TGTGCCAGCAGCCACCCCGGGACAGGGAATGTCGAGCAGTACTTC. Amino acids: CASSHPGTGNVEQYF.

The J gene is TRBJ2-1, the V gene TRBV4-1, with TRBD2 as a possible D gene (7 bases). The CDR3 is 13 amino acids. Germline-derived CDR1 and CDR2 are MGHRA and YSYEKL. V was clipped by 2 bases and J by 7 bases, with 9 bases between them. DNA of the CDR3: TGCGCCAGCAGCCAACGGGGGGCAAATGAGCAGTTCTTC. Protein product: CASSQRGANEQFF.

This clonotype was counted ten times or more. This chain joins TRBV7-9 and TRBJ2-7; D uncertain. V was cut by 5 bases and J by 6 bases, with 5 bases left in between. This CDR3 comprises 10 residues. The germline V gene has CDR1 SEHNR and CDR2 FQNEAQ (reference sequence). The CDR3 here is CASSEIEQYF. The CDR3, as DNA: TGTGCCAGCAGCGAGATCGAGCAGTACTTC.

The J gene is TRBJ2-2, the V gene TRBV7-6, with D possibly matching TRBD2 (6 bases). Trimming shortened V by 3 bases and J by 11 bases, and 10 bases separated the two germline ends. Germline CDR1 and CDR2: SGHVS and FNYEAQ. This CDR3 has 12 amino acids. The CDR3 coding sequence is TGTGCCAGCAGCTTTGGCGGGGTCGAGCTGTTTTTT. Residues: CASSFGGVELFF.

This clonotype was observed many times. The chain couples TRBV5-1 to TRBJ2-1; no clear D gene. CDR3 length: 15 amino acids. Germline lookup yields CDR1 SGHRS and CDR2 YFSETQ. V shed 5 bases and J shed 4 bases, with 16 bases lying between them. Here the CDR3 reads CASSPAEGIYNEQFF. The CDR3 coding sequence is TGCGCCAGCAGTCCCGCGGAAGGGATATACAATGAGCAGTTCTTC.

This clonotype was observed at least ten times. V and J are TRBV27 and TRBJ1-4; 7 bases match TRBD1. This CDR3 contains 13 residues. Germline V CDR1 and CDR2: MNHEY, SMNVEV (reference sequence). V shed 2 bases and J 8 bases; nucleotides not matched to a gene: 2. The CDR3 DNA is TGTGCCAGCAGTTTAGTAGGGGGCGAAAAACTGTTTTTT. It specifies CASSLVGGEKLFF. The full variable domain, its missing parts supplied by reference TRBV27 and TRBJ1-4, is EAQVTQNPRYLITVTGKKLTVTCSQNMNHEYMSWYRQDPGLGLRQIYYSMNVEVTDKGDVPEGYKVSRKEKRNFPLILESPSPNQTSLYFCASSLVGGEKLFFGSGTQLSVL.

The V and J genes are TRBV7-6 and TRBJ2-1; maybe TRBD1 (5 bases). Germline V lookup: CDR1 SGHVS, CDR2 FNYEAQ. This CDR3 contains 14 residues. The germline V and J ends were trimmed by 5 bases and 9 bases, with 17 bases remaining between them. This CDR3 is CASSTPTQGGEQFF. The CDR3 DNA follows: TGTGCCAGCAGCACCCCGACGCAGGGCGGTGAGCAGTTCTTC.

This clonotype was detected only a few times. The rearrangement uses TRBV20-1 and TRBJ1-2, with D perhaps TRBD1 (5 bases). Trimming cost V 1 base and J 6 bases, with 9 bases left between them. The germline V gene has CDR1 DFQATT and CDR2 SNEGSKA (reference sequence). This CDR3 spans 12 amino acids. CDR3 sequence reads: CSARGGVNGYTF. The CDR3 DNA reads TGCAGTGCTAGAGGAGGGGTCAATGGCTACACCTTC.

Many counts were recorded for this clonotype. The chain uses TRBV7-6 and TRBJ2-3, with a weak D call TRBD1 (6 bases). The CDR3 runs to 13 residues. V lost 0 bases and J lost 13, with 14 bases in between. The germline CDR1 and CDR2 sequences are SGHVS and FNYEAQ. CDR3 sequence: CASSLAGAVPKYF. For the CDR3, the DNA is TGTGCCAGCAGCTTAGCGGGGGCGGTTCCGAAGTATTTT. The whole variable domain, remainder taken from reference TRBV7-6 and TRBJ2-3, is GAGVSQSPRYKVTKRGQDVALRCDPISGHVSLYWYRQALGQGPEFLTYFNYEAQQDKSGLPNDRFSAERPEGSISTLTIQRTEQRDSAMYRCASSLAGAVPKYFGPGTRLTVL.

The chain is built from TRBV16 and TRBJ1-6; D is perhaps TRBD1 (5 bases). V shed 4 bases and J shed 13 bases, with 11 bases lying between them. The V gene's germline CDR1 is KGHSY and CDR2 FQNENV. The CDR3 extends over 12 amino acids. The CDR3: CASSLQGWPLHF. Here the CDR3 DNA reads TGTGCCAGCAGCCTTCAGGGTTGGCCCCTCCACTTT.

V usage is TRBV10-3 and J usage is TRBJ1-1; D gene ambiguous. The ends were cut back, 4 bases at V and 3 bases at J, with 3 bases in the middle. From germline, CDR1 is ENHRY and CDR2 SYGVKD. The CDR3 has 11 residues. The CDR3 protein is CAISGDTEAFF. CDR3 nucleotide sequence: TGTGCCATCAGTGGGGACACTGAAGCTTTCTTT.

This clonotype appeared a few times. The rearrangement joins TRBV10-3 to TRBJ2-5; D is possibly TRBD1 (6 bases). Germline-derived CDR1 and CDR2 are ENHRY and SYGVKD. This CDR3 is 13 amino acids long. V was trimmed by 11 bases and J by 5 bases, leaving 18 bases between them. The CDR3 coding sequence is TGTGCCGGAGCCCGTGGGGGCGTCGAGACCCAGTACTTC. Translation: CAGARGGVETQYF.

This clonotype has a count of ten or more. The rearrangement uses TRBV7-3 and TRBJ2-1; 7 bases map to TRBD2. Germline V gene lookup returns CDR1 SGHTA and CDR2 FQGTGA. The CDR3 length is 17 residues. The J segment lost 0 bases and the V segment lost 1 base, leaving 6 bases of the junction unmatched. DNA of the CDR3: TGTGCCAGCAGCTTAAAGGGCGGGGGAGTCTCCTACAATGAGCAGTTCTTC. This encodes CASSLKGGGVSYNEQFF.

V gene TRBV4-2 combines with J gene TRBJ2-1; the D gene is possibly TRBD2 (6 bases). The CDR3 extends over 16 amino acids. Trimming shortened V by 1 base and J by 4 bases, and 14 bases separated the two germline ends. Germline V gives CDR1 LGHNA, CDR2 YNFKEQ. The CDR3 sequence: CASSQARGRGYNEQFF. The CDR3 nucleotides read TGTGCCAGCAGCCAAGCGAGGGGACGGGGGTACAATGAGCAGTTCTTC.

In this sample, this clonotype turned up a few times. The chain combines TRBV4-3 with TRBJ2-4; no definite D call. CDR1 and CDR2 from the germline V gene are LGHNA and YSLEER. CDR3 size: 16 residues. V lost 0 bases, J lost 0 bases, and 9 bases lay in between. The CDR3 sequence: CASSQESSRAKNIQYF. CDR3 DNA: TGCGCCAGCAGCCAAGAGAGCTCGAGAGCCAAAAACATTCAGTACTTC.

This clonotype has at least ten counts. This chain joins TRBV20-1 and TRBJ2-7; a possible D gene is TRBD2 (6 bases). Germline V gene data show CDR1 as DFQATT and CDR2 as SNEGSKA (reference sequence). Trimming shortened V by 5 bases and J by 3 bases, and 8 bases separated the two germline ends. The CDR3 covers 11 residues. The CDR3 DNA reads as TGCAGTGCTGCCGGGAGCTACGAGCAGTACTTC. Its translation is CSAAGSYEQYF.

This clonotype was observed many times. V and J are TRBV15 and TRBJ1-1, with a tentative D call TRBD1 (5 bases). The CDR3 loop spans 13 amino acids. V dropped 1 base and J dropped 8 bases, with 11 bases sitting between them. Germline CDR1 reads LNHNV; CDR2 reads YYDKDF (reference sequence). The CDR3 here is CATSRGRSGEAFF. For the CDR3, the DNA is TGTGCCACCAGCAGAGGTAGATCAGGGGAAGCTTTCTTT.

The rearrangement joins TRBV9 to TRBJ2-3; D gene ambiguous. V lost 0 bases to trimming and J lost 0 bases, with 11 bases between them. This CDR3 region has 16 residues. The germline CDR1 and CDR2 sequences are SGDLS and YYNGEE. CDR3 in amino acids: CASSVAYGFSTDTQYF. CDR3 in DNA: TGTGCCAGCAGCGTAGCTTATGGGTTTAGCACAGATACGCAGTATTTT. The full variable domain, completed using reference TRBV9 and TRBJ2-3, is DSGVTQTPKHLITATGQRVTLRCSPRSGDLSVYWYQQSLDQGLQFLIQYYNGEERAKGNILERFSAQQFPDLHSELNLSSLELGDSALYFCASSVAYGFSTDTQYFGPGTRLTVL.

This clonotype was observed a few times. The rearrangement uses TRBV7-2 and TRBJ2-7, with 8 bases matching TRBD2. CDR3 size: 15 residues. Germline-derived CDR1 and CDR2 are SGHTA and FQGNSA. The trim removed 6 bases at V and 2 bases at J, leaving 9 bases unmatched. CDR3 coding DNA: TGTGCCAGCAGGCAGCGGGGGTGGGGGCCCTACGAGCAGTACTTC. It codes for CASRQRGWGPYEQYF. The variable domain in full, completed from reference TRBV7-2 and TRBJ2-7, reads GAGVSQSPSNKVTEKGKDVELRCDPISGHTALYWYRQSLGQGLEFLIYFQGNSAPDKSGLPSDRFSAERTGGSVSTLTIQRTQQEDSAVYLCASRQRGWGPYEQYFGPGTRLTVT.

This clonotype was counted only a few times. J is TRBJ2-5 and V is TRBV12-3 or TRBV12-4; the match to TRBD2 covers 10 bases. There are 16 residues in the CDR3. The J segment lost 3 bases and the V segment lost 3 bases, leaving 7 bases of the junction unmatched. The CDR3 sequence: CASSLAELAGKETQYF. The CDR3, as DNA: TGTGCCAGCAGTTTGGCGGAACTAGCGGGGAAAGAGACCCAGTACTTC.